The 4 T cell receptor beta chains below come from one sample, sequenced in a study of human T cells and chemical hapten exposure. In TCRdb, the 5' RACE reads were re-called with MiXCR into one record per CDR3 protein. The table records about 80,000 distinct CDR3 sequences, approximately 15% of them present only once. Total RNA came from unfractionated whole blood. The receptors derive from a female donor in good health.

The chain combines TRBV10-3 with TRBJ2-7; no clear D. Germline-derived CDR1 and CDR2 are ENHRY and SYGVKD. The CDR3 has 11 residues. V was clipped by 3 bases and J by 4 bases, with 4 bases between them. DNA of the CDR3: TGTGCCATCAGTGATTCGTACGAGCAGTACTTC. Amino acid sequence: CAISDSYEQYF.

There are a few counts of this clonotype. The rearrangement links TRBV9 to TRBJ2-7; the match to TRBD2 covers 12 bases. The CDR3 spans 16 residues. Germline V gives CDR1 SGDLS, CDR2 YYNGEE. The V gene end was trimmed by 4 bases and the J gene end by 7 bases; junction bases not matched to a gene: 12. The CDR3 DNA follows: TGTGCCAGCAGCCTAGCGGGAGGGTCTATGATAAGGGAGCAGTACTTC. Its translation: CASSLAGGSMIREQYF.

This clonotype has just a few counts. The chain has TRBV10-3 and TRBJ1-1, with D tentatively TRBD1 (5 bases). The CDR3 has 13 amino acids. Trimming removed 2 bases from V and 12 bases from J, with 16 bases in between. The V gene's germline CDR1 is ENHRY and CDR2 SYGVKD. CDR3 sequence: CAISEGVGDGPFF. As DNA, the CDR3 is TGTGCCATCAGTGAGGGGGTAGGGGATGGGCCTTTCTTT.

There are many counts of this clonotype. The rearrangement links TRBV18 to TRBJ1-1; tentative D call: TRBD1 (5 bases). Looked up from germline, CDR1 is KGHSH and CDR2 is LQKENI. CDR3 length: 13 residues. The V gene lost 7 bases and the J gene lost 6 bases, with 15 bases spanning the gap. CDR3 bases: TGTGCCAGCTTAATAACAGGAAACGCTGAAGCTTTCTTT. It specifies CASLITGNAEAFF.